These 32 T cell receptor beta chains share one sample of origin, sequenced in a study of blood T cell repertoires in COVID-19. Only in-frame clones appear in the TCRdb table, and some are missing; sequencing was by immunoSEQ multiplex PCR. The sample has roughly 250,000 clones, roughly four fifths seen once. Sequencing was performed on peripheral blood. These receptors came from a woman of 80 years or more with acute or convalescent COVID-19.

This clone was counted a single time. The sample contains more than one DNA sequence encoding this CDR3. V and J are TRBV28 and TRBJ2-5; D remains ambiguous. The CDR3 has 11 amino acids. Trimming left V 5 bases short and J 5 bases short, with 6 bases between. The germline gives CDR1 MDHEN, CDR2 SYDVKM. CDR3 in DNA: TGTGCCAGCAGTCTCGGGGAGACCCAGTACTTC. It encodes CASSLGETQYF.

V gene TRBV30 combines with J gene TRBJ1-2; D possibly corresponds to TRBD1 (5 bases). CDR1 and CDR2 (germline): GTSNPN, SVGIG (reference sequence). The CDR3 has 17 amino acids. V lost 5 bases to trimming and J lost 4 bases, with 26 bases between them. The CDR3 is CAWDSGGSPGRIYGYTF. In DNA, the CDR3 is TGTGCCTGGGATTCGGGAGGAAGTCCGGGACGGATCTATGGCTACACCTTC. The entire variable domain, with the rest obtained from reference TRBV30 and TRBJ1-2, is as follows: SQTIHQWPATLVQPVGSPLSLECTVEGTSNPNLYWYRQAAGRGLQLLFYSVGIGQISSEVPQNLSASRPQDRQFILSSKKLLLSDSGFYLCAWDSGGSPGRIYGYTFGSGTRLTVV.

The J gene is TRBJ2-1, the V gene TRBV18, with D possibly being TRBD1 (5 bases). This CDR3 comprises 14 residues. Germline V gene lookup returns CDR1 KGHSH and CDR2 LQKENI. V lost 6 bases and J lost 6, with 15 bases in between. The CDR3 is CASSHGQGPNEQFF. DNA for the CDR3: TGTGCCAGCTCCCATGGGCAGGGTCCCAATGAGCAGTTCTTC.

V usage is TRBV7-6 and J usage is TRBJ2-7; possibly TRBD1 for D (6 bases). The CDR3 loop spans 12 amino acids. Trimming removed 8 bases from V and 6 bases from J, with 14 bases in between. Looked up from germline, CDR1 is SGHVS and CDR2 is FNYEAQ. The CDR3 sequence is CASGPTGLEQYF. CDR3 DNA sequence: TGTGCCAGCGGACCTACAGGGCTCGAGCAGTACTTC. Combining the CDR3 with reference TRBV7-6 and TRBJ2-7 gives the whole variable domain GAGVSQSPRYKVTKRGQDVALRCDPISGHVSLYWYRQALGQGPEFLTYFNYEAQQDKSGLPNDRFSAERPEGSISTLTIQRTEQRDSAMYRCASGPTGLEQYFGPGTRLTVT.

V usage is TRBV5-5 and J usage is TRBJ2-5; 9 nucleotides align to TRBD2. V shed 0 bases, J shed 2 bases, and the junction held 2 bases outside the gene matches. Germline loops: CDR1 SGHKS, CDR2 YYEKEE (reference sequence). The CDR3 extends over 15 amino acids. This chain's CDR3 is CASSLGTSVQETQYF. The CDR3 DNA follows: TGTGCCAGCAGCTTGGGGACTAGCGTACAAGAGACCCAGTACTTC. The full variable domain, its missing parts supplied by reference TRBV5-5 and TRBJ2-5, is DAGVTQSPTHLIKTRGQQVTLRCSPISGHKSVSWYQQVLGQGPQFIFQYYEKEERGRGNFPDRFSARQFPNYSSELNVNALLLGDSALYLCASSLGTSVQETQYFGPGTRLLVL.

This chain connects TRBV11-2 to TRBJ2-7, with 9 positions matching TRBD1. The germline V gene encodes CDR1 SGHAT and CDR2 FQNNGV. With 4 bases clipped from V and 4 bases from J, the junction kept 8 bases outside the gene matches. CDR3 length: 15 residues. The CDR3 DNA reads TGTGCCAGCAGCTACCTCGGGACAGGGATGTACGAGCAGTACTTC. Protein product: CASSYLGTGMYEQYF. The whole variable domain, filled in from reference TRBV11-2 and TRBJ2-7, reads EAGVAQSPRYKIIEKRQSVAFWCNPISGHATLYWYQQILGQGPKLLIQFQNNGVVDDSQLPKDRFSAERLKGVDSTLKIQPAKLEDSAVYLCASSYLGTGMYEQYFGPGTRLTVT.

The V call is TRBV6-5, the J call TRBJ1-5, with D possibly TRBD1 on 6 matching bases. The germline CDR1 and CDR2 sequences are MNHEY and SVGAGI. Between the trimmed V and J ends, which lost 2 bases and 6 bases, there was a span of 14 bases. This CDR3 has 15 amino acids. CDR3 sequence (DNA): TGTGCCAGCAGTTACGCCAGGGGTCGGGGTCAGCCCCAGCATTTT. Translated: CASSYARGRGQPQHF.

The chain links TRBV9 to TRBJ2-3, with TRBD2 matching over 8 bases. CDR3 length: 14 amino acids. J was trimmed by 8 bases and V by 4 bases; bases with no gene match: 9. The germline CDR1 and CDR2 sequences are SGDLS and YYNGEE. CDR3 amino acids: CASSTRTSQGTQYF. In DNA form, the CDR3 reads TGTGCCAGCAGCACCCGGACTAGCCAGGGTACGCAGTATTTT.

This chain uses TRBV25-1 with TRBJ2-2; D might be TRBD2 (6 bases). The CDR3 has 17 amino acids. V lost 1 base and J 6 bases, leaving 18 bases between the germline ends. Germline CDR1 MGHDK, CDR2 SYGVNS. CDR3 DNA sequence: TGTGCCAGCAGTGAATTAAGGGAGGACGGTTGGGCCGGGGAGCTGTTTTTT. Its translation is CASSELREDGWAGELFF.

CDR3 bases: TGTGCCAGCAGTGAGGGGACAGGGGAAGCCGGGGAGCTGTTTTTT. This sequence encodes CASSEGTGEAGELFF. This chain links TRBV25-1 with TRBJ2-2, with 10 bases lining up with TRBD1. The CDR3 is made up of 15 amino acids. With V trimmed by 3 bases and J by 6 bases, 4 bases remained unmatched. Germline loops: CDR1 MGHDK, CDR2 SYGVNS.

The chain is built from TRBV5-6 and TRBJ2-1; TRBD1 is a possible D gene (6 bases). CDR3 length equals 14 residues. Deletions cut 0 bases from V and 5 bases from J, with 9 bases between. CDR1 is SGHDT, CDR2 YYEEEE, per germline. CDR3 in DNA: TGTGCCAGCAGCTTGGGAGGGACACACAATGAGCAGTTCTTC. It specifies CASSLGGTHNEQFF.

The rearrangement joins TRBV5-1 to TRBJ1-2; D might be TRBD1 (5 bases). CDR1 is SGHRS and CDR2 is YFSETQ in the germline V gene. This CDR3 region has 15 residues. Deletions cut 6 bases from V and 2 bases from J, with 17 bases between. CDR3 nucleotides: TGCGCCAGCACCCCAAGGAGGGAGGGGAACTATGGCTACACCTTC. This gives the protein CASTPRREGNYGYTF.

J is TRBJ2-1 and V is TRBV9, with 11 bases that match TRBD2. Germline V gene data show CDR1 as SGDLS and CDR2 as YYNGEE. The V segment lost 3 bases and the J segment 3 bases; nucleotides outside the gene matches: 2. The CDR3 length is 15 residues. The CDR3 sequence is CASSATSGNYNEQFF. Here the CDR3 DNA reads TGTGCCAGCAGCGCGACTAGCGGGAACTACAATGAGCAGTTCTTC.

The gene calls are TRBV2 and TRBJ2-2, with TRBD1 as a possible D gene (5 bases). The V and J ends lost 6 bases and 4 bases respectively, with 9 bases between them. CDR1 is SNHLY, CDR2 FYNNEI, per germline. The CDR3 is 13 residues long. The CDR3 protein is CASRPQGTGELFF. In nucleotides, the CDR3 is TGTGCCAGCAGACCGCAGGGCACCGGGGAGCTGTTTTTT. The full variable domain, rest sourced from reference TRBV2 and TRBJ2-2, is EPEVTQTPSHQVTQMGQEVILRCVPISNHLYFYWYRQILGQKVEFLVSFYNNEISEKSEIFDDQFSVERPDGSNFTLKIRSTKLEDSAMYFCASRPQGTGELFFGEGSRLTVL.

This chain's CDR3 is CASSYVGSGTYKETQYF. CDR3 nucleotides: TGTGCCAGCAGCTACGTCGGTAGCGGGACTTATAAAGAGACCCAGTACTTC. The J gene is TRBJ2-5, the V gene TRBV3-1 (or the pseudogene TRBV3-2), with TRBD2 matching 8 bases. The CDR3 runs 17 residues. Germline assignment: CDR1 LGHDT and CDR2 YNNKEL (reference sequence). V lost 5 bases, J lost 3 bases, and 14 bases stayed unmatched.

The chain employs TRBV2 and TRBJ2-7, with a weak D call TRBD1 (6 bases). Looked up from germline, CDR1 is SNHLY and CDR2 is FYNNEI. V was trimmed by 6 bases and J by 3 bases, leaving 12 bases between them. The CDR3 runs to 13 residues. The CDR3 region is CASRGQGSYEQYF. CDR3 sequence (DNA): TGTGCCAGCAGGGGGCAGGGGAGCTACGAGCAGTACTTC.

The rearrangement joins TRBV5-1 to TRBJ2-1; 13 bases align to TRBD2. J was trimmed by 10 bases and V by 0 bases; bases with no gene match: 7. The CDR3 sequence is 16 residues long. Germline V gene lookup returns CDR1 SGHRS and CDR2 YFSETQ. In DNA, the CDR3 is TGCGCCAGCAGCTTGGCCCCTACTAGCGGGGGGGAGGAGCAGTTCTTC. This codes for CASSLAPTSGGEEQFF.

This chain links TRBV7-9 with TRBJ1-1; tentative D call: TRBD1 (5 bases). The CDR3 covers 17 residues. Trimming stripped 0 bases from V and 1 base from J, with 15 bases between. The germline V gene has CDR1 SEHNR and CDR2 FQNEAQ (reference sequence). CDR3: CASSLALQAQGNTEAFF. DNA for the CDR3: TGTGCCAGCAGCTTAGCCCTGCAGGCTCAGGGGAACACTGAAGCTTTCTTT.

The rearrangement uses TRBV5-1 and TRBJ2-3; 11 bases are shared with TRBD2. The junction had 2 bases not matched to a gene; V was cut back by 0 bases and J by 2 bases. CDR1 and CDR2 (germline): SGHRS, YFSETQ. The CDR3 is 16 amino acids. This CDR3 is CASSLGTSGPTDTQYF. CDR3 sequence (DNA): TGCGCCAGCAGCTTGGGGACTAGCGGGCCCACAGATACGCAGTATTTT.

The chain is built from TRBV6-5 and TRBJ1-6, with 11 bases lining up with TRBD1. The ends lost 2 bases at V and 9 bases at J; junction bases unmatched: 6. CDR3 length: 16 amino acids. CDR1 and CDR2 (germline): MNHEY, SVGAGI. CDR3 protein: CASSYGGTGGSSPLHF. The CDR3 DNA follows: TGTGCCAGCAGTTACGGCGGGACAGGGGGAAGTTCACCCCTCCACTTT.

This clone was seen at least ten times. The chain combines TRBV18 with TRBJ2-7; D may be TRBD1 (6 bases). Germline CDR1 KGHSH, CDR2 LQKENI. The V gene lost 1 base and the J gene lost 6 bases, with 22 bases spanning the gap. This CDR3 has 17 residues. CDR3 nucleotide sequence: TGTGCCAGCTCACCACGAGAGGGGGTAGTAGCCACCTCCGAGCAGTACTTC. This codes for CASSPREGVVATSEQYF.

The CDR3 nucleotides read TGTGCCAGCATCCAACCAACGGGTAGCGCGGATAATTCACCCCTCCACTTT. Protein sequence: CASIQPTGSADNSPLHF. This chain joins TRBV7-3 and TRBJ1-6; D unclear. This CDR3 has 17 amino acids. Trimming took 7 bases from V and 5 from J, leaving 21 bases between them. In germline, CDR1 is SGHTA, CDR2 FQGTGA.

The chain joins TRBV28 to TRBJ2-3; D remains ambiguous. Germline V gene lookup returns CDR1 MDHEN and CDR2 SYDVKM. The CDR3 consists of 12 residues. Trimming took 6 bases from V and 7 from J, leaving 11 bases between them. CDR3 sequence reads: CASSRQVHTQYF. The CDR3 nucleotides read TGTGCCAGCAGCCGCCAGGTTCATACGCAGTATTTT. Supplemented by reference TRBV28 and TRBJ2-3, the full variable domain reads DVKVTQSSRYLVKRTGEKVFLECVQDMDHENMFWYRQDPGLGLRLIYFSYDVKMKEKGDIPEGYSVSREKKERFSLILESASTNQTSMYLCASSRQVHTQYFGPGTRLTVL.

The CDR3 nucleotides read TGTGCCAGCAGCACCGGGGTCGATAATTCACCCCTCCACTTT. It codes for CASSTGVDNSPLHF. This chain connects TRBV9 to TRBJ1-6; D not resolved. V was shortened by 4 bases and J by 5 bases, with 10 bases between the two germline ends. Germline V gives CDR1 SGDLS, CDR2 YYNGEE. The CDR3 extends over 14 amino acids.

The genes are TRBV3-1 (or the pseudogene TRBV3-2) and TRBJ1-3; D not certain. CDR1 is LGHDT, CDR2 YNNKEL, per germline (reference sequence). The V gene lost 4 bases and the J gene lost 0 bases, with 16 bases spanning the gap. The CDR3 sequence is 17 residues long. The CDR3: CASSRDRLAFSGNTIYF. DNA of the CDR3: TGTGCCAGCAGCCGAGACCGTCTGGCTTTCTCTGGAAACACCATATATTTT.

The chain employs TRBV19 and TRBJ1-5, with D perhaps matching TRBD1 (6 bases). The V gene lost 3 bases and the J gene lost 3 bases, with 12 bases spanning the gap. The CDR3 loop spans 15 amino acids. CDR1 LNHDA and CDR2 SQIVND come from the germline V gene (reference sequence). CDR3 coding DNA: TGTGCCAGTAGTATGGAGAGGGGGAACAATCAGCCCCAGCATTTT. As protein: CASSMERGNNQPQHF.

V is TRBV28 and J is TRBJ1-6, with TRBD1 identical over 9 bases. CDR1 MDHEN and CDR2 SYDVKM come from the germline V gene. The length of the CDR3 is 15 residues. The trim removed 8 bases at V and 8 bases at J, leaving 10 bases unmatched. CDR3 DNA: TGTGCCAGCGTCTTAACAGGGGGCTTGGATTCACCCCTCCACTTT. This translates into CASVLTGGLDSPLHF.

The V and J genes are TRBV7-2 and TRBJ2-5, with TRBD2 matching 8 bases. Germline values: CDR1 SGHTA, CDR2 FQGNSA. The CDR3 contains 15 residues. Losses at the gene ends were 1 base for V and 5 bases for J; bases not matched to a gene: 6. In DNA, the CDR3 is TGTGCCAGCAGCTTAGATGGTAGCGGGGCCGAGACCCAGTACTTC. Its protein is CASSLDGSGAETQYF. Based on the CDR3 plus reference TRBV7-2 and TRBJ2-5, the full variable domain is GAGVSQSPSNKVTEKGKDVELRCDPISGHTALYWYRQSLGQGLEFLIYFQGNSAPDKSGLPSDRFSAERTGGSVSTLTIQRTQQEDSAVYLCASSLDGSGAETQYFGPGTRLLVL.

This CDR3 reads CASSPRQGPGYTF. CDR3 DNA sequence: TGTGCCAGTAGTCCTAGACAGGGGCCGGGCTACACCTTC. The gene calls are TRBV19 and TRBJ1-2; 8 nucleotides line up with TRBD1. Germline V gives CDR1 LNHDA, CDR2 SQIVND (reference sequence). The V gene end was trimmed by 5 bases and the J gene end by 8 bases; junction bases not matched to a gene: 7. The CDR3 extends over 13 amino acids.

J is TRBJ2-1 and V is TRBV24-1; 8 nucleotides align to TRBD2. The germline V gene encodes CDR1 KGHDR and CDR2 SFDVKD. Trimming cost V 1 base and J 12 bases; bases outside gene matches: 1. This CDR3 comprises 12 residues. The CDR3 bases are TGTGCCACCAGTGATTTTGCGGGGGGGCAGTTCTTC. This sequence encodes CATSDFAGGQFF.

The chain recombines TRBV4-3 with TRBJ1-2; D remains ambiguous. CDR3 size: 15 residues. The germline V gene encodes CDR1 LGHNA and CDR2 YSLEER. With 0 bases removed from V and 7 bases from J, the gap between germline ends came to 15 bases. CDR3 coding DNA: TGCGCCAGCAGCCAAGATCCGGGGTCCGCGCGTGGCTACACCTTC. This codes for CASSQDPGSARGYTF.

This clone was counted a few times. V gene TRBV10-3 combines with J gene TRBJ1-2, with 7 bases fitting TRBD1. This CDR3 has 13 residues. Trimming cost V 5 bases and J 7 bases; bases outside gene matches: 7. Germline V CDR1 and CDR2: ENHRY, SYGVKD. Here the CDR3 reads CAISKTTGSGYTF. CDR3 sequence (DNA): TGTGCCATCAGTAAAACGACAGGGTCTGGCTACACCTTC.